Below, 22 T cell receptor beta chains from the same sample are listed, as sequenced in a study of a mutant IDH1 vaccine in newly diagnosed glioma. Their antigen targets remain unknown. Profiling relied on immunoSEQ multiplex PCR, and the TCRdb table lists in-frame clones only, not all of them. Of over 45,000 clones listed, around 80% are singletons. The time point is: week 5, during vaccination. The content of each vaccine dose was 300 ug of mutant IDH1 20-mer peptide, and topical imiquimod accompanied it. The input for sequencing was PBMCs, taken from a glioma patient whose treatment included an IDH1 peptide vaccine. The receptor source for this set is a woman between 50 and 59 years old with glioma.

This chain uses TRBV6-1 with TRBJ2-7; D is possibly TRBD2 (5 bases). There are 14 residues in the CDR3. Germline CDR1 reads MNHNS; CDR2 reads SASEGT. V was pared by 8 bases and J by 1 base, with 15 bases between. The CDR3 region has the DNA TGTGCCAGCCAGCTAGCTCACTTATCCTACGAGCAGTACTTC. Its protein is CASQLAHLSYEQYF.

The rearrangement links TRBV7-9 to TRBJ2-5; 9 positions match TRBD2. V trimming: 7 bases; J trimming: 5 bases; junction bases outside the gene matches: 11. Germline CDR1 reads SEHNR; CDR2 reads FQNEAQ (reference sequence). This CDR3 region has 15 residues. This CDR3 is CASTVAGDPPETQYF. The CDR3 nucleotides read TGTGCCAGCACTGTAGCGGGGGACCCTCCGGAGACCCAGTACTTC. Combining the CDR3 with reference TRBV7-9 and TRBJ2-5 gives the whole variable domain DTGVSQNPRHKITKRGQNVTFRCDPISEHNRLYWYRQTLGQGPEFLTYFQNEAQLEKSRLLSDRFSAERPKGSFSTLEIQRTEQGDSAMYLCASTVAGDPPETQYFGPGTRLLVL.

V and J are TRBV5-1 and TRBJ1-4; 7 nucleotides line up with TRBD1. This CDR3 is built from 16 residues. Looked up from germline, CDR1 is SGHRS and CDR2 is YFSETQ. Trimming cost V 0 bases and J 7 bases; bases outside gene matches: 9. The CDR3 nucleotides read TGCGCCAGCAGCTTGGATCCGGGACAGCGATTTGAAAAACTGTTTTTT. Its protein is CASSLDPGQRFEKLFF.

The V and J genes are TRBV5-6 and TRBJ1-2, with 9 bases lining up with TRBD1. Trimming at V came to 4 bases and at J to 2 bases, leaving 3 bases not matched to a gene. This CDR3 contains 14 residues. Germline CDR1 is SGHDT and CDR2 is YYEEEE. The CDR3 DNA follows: TGTGCCAGCAGCCGAGGGACAGGGAACTATGGCTACACCTTC. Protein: CASSRGTGNYGYTF.

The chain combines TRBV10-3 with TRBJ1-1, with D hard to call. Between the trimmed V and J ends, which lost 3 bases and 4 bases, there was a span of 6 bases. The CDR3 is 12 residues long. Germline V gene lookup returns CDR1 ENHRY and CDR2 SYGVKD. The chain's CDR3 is CAISDYGTEAFF. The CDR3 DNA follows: TGTGCCATCAGTGATTACGGCACTGAAGCTTTCTTT.

This chain's CDR3 is CASAGVNSNQPQHF. CDR3 nucleotides: TGTGCTAGTGCAGGAGTTAATAGCAATCAGCCCCAGCATTTT. V is TRBV12-5 and J is TRBJ1-5; D uncertain. Trimming cost V 7 bases and J 0 bases, with 10 bases left between them. The CDR3 covers 14 residues. The germline V gene encodes CDR1 LGHNT and CDR2 FRNRAP. The whole variable domain, remainder taken from reference TRBV12-5 and TRBJ1-5, is DARVTQTPRHKVTEMGQEVTMRCQPILGHNTVFWYRQTMMQGLELLAYFRNRAPLDDSGMPKDRFSAEMPDATLATLKIQPSEPRDSAVYFCASAGVNSNQPQHFGDGTRLSIL.

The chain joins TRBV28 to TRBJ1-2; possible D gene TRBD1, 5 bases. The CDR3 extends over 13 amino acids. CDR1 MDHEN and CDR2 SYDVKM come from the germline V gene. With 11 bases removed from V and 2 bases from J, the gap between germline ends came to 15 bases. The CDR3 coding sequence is TGTGCCTACCAATCCGGGACGAACTATGGCTACACCTTC. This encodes CAYQSGTNYGYTF.

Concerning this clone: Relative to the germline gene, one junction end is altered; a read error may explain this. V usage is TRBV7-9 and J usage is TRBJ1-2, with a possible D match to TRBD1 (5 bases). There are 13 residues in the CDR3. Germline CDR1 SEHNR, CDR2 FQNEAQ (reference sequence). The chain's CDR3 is CASSLNTGLGWHF. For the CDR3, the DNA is TGTGCCAGCAGCTTAAATACGGGACTCGGGTGGCACTTC.

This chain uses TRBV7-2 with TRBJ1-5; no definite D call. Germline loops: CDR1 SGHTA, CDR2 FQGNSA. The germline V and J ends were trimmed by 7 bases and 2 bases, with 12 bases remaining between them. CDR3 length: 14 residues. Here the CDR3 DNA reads TGTGCCAGCACCGTGTCGCAGGGCAATCAGCCCCAGCATTTT. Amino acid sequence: CASTVSQGNQPQHF.

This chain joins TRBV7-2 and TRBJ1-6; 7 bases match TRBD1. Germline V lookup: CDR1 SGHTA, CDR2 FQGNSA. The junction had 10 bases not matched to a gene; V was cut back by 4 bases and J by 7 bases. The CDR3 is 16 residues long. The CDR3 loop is CASSYPGQDENSPLHF. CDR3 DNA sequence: TGTGCCAGCAGCTACCCCGGACAGGATGAGAATTCACCCCTCCACTTT.

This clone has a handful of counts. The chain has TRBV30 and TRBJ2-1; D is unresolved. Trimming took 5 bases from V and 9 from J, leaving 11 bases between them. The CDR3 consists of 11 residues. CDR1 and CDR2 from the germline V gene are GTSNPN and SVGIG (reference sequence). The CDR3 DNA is TGTGCCTGGCTTGTGGCGGCTGAGCAGTTCTTC. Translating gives CAWLVAAEQFF.

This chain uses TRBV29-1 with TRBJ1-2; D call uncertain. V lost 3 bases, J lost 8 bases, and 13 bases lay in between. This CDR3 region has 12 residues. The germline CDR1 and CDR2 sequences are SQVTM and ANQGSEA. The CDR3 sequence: CSVDGVALGYTF. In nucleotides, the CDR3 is TGCAGCGTTGACGGCGTTGCATTGGGCTACACCTTC.

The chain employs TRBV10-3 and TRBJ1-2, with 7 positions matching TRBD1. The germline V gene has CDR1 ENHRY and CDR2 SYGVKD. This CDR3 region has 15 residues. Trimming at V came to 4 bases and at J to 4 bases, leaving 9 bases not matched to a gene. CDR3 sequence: CAISGTDRESYGYTF. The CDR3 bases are TGTGCCATCAGTGGCACTGACAGGGAGTCCTATGGCTACACCTTC.

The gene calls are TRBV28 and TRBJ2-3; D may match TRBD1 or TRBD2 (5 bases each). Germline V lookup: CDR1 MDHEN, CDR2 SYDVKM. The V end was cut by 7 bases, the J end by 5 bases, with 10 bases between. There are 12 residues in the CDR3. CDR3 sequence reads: CASTRGLDTQYF. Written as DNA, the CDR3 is TGTGCCAGCACCCGGGGCTTAGATACGCAGTATTTT. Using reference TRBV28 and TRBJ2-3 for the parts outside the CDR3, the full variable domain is DVKVTQSSRYLVKRTGEKVFLECVQDMDHENMFWYRQDPGLGLRLIYFSYDVKMKEKGDIPEGYSVSREKKERFSLILESASTNQTSMYLCASTRGLDTQYFGPGTRLTVL.

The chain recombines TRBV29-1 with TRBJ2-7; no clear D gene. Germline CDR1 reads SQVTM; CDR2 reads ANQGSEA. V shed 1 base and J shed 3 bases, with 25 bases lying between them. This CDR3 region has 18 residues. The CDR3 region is CSVEAPAEPGWSVYEQYF. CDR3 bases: TGCAGCGTTGAAGCTCCCGCCGAGCCCGGGTGGTCGGTCTACGAGCAGTACTTC.

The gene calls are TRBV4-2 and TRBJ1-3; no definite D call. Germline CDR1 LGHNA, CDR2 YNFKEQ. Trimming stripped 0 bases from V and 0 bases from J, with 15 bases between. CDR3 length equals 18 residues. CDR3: CASSQDGVAASSGNTIYF. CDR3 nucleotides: TGTGCCAGCAGCCAAGATGGAGTAGCGGCGAGCTCTGGAAACACCATATATTTT.

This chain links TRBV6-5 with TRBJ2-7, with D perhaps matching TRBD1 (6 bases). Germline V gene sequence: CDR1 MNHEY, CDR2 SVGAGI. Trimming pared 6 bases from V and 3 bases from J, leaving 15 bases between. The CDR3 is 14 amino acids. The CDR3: CASSPGQTFYEQYF. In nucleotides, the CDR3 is TGTGCCAGCAGCCCAGGACAGACATTCTACGAGCAGTACTTC.

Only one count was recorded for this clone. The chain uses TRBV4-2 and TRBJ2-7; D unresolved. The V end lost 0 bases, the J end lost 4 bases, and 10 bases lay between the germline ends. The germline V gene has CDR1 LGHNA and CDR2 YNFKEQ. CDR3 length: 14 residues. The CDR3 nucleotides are TGTGCCAGCAGCCAAGAGGGCAGAACTTACGAGCAGTACTTC. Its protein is CASSQEGRTYEQYF.

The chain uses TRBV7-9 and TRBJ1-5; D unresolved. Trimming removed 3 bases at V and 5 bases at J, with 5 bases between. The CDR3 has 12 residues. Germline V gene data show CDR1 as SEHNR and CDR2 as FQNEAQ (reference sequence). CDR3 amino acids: CASSLIHQPQHF. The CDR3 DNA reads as TGTGCCAGCAGCTTGATTCATCAGCCCCAGCATTTT.

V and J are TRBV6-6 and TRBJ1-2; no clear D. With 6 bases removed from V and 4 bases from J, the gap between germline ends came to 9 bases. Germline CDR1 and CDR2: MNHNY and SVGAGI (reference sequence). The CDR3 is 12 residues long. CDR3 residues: CASSGPPYGYTF. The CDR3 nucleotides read TGTGCCAGCAGCGGTCCGCCCTATGGCTACACCTTC.

For the CDR3, the DNA is TGTGCCAGCAGCTCCTCCCAGGGGGTGAACTATGGCTACACCTTC. Translated: CASSSSQGVNYGYTF. The chain is built from TRBV7-2 and TRBJ1-2; 7 bases align to TRBD1. V shed 4 bases and J 2 bases; nucleotides not matched to a gene: 7. Germline values: CDR1 SGHTA, CDR2 FQGNSA. The CDR3 runs 15 residues.

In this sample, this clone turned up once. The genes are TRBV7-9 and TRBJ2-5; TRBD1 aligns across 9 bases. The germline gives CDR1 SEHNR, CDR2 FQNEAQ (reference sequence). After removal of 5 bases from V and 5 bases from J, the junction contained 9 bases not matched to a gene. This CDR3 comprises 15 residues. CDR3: CASSLGTGYSETQYF. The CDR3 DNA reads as TGTGCCAGCAGCCTGGGGACAGGGTATTCCGAGACCCAGTACTTC.